This T cell receptor (beta chain) was captured in a study of CXCR3-negative and CXCR3-positive naive CD8 T cells. With UMI labels, 5' RACE was used to prepare the TRB cDNA libraries. TCRdb re-called the 5' RACE reads, yielding one record per CDR3 amino acid sequence without DNA. Listed are tens of thousands of distinct CDR3 sequences; about 1.6% falls within the top ten. The material sequenced was naive CXCR3- CD8+ T cells from blood. Subset in this sample: CD45RO-CCR7+CD27+CD95- naive CD8+ T cells lacking CXCR3 (TNR3-). The sequence was collected from a human donor in good health. Some clones in this sample may be carry-over from other donors' samples.

The CDR3 sequence is CASRPTGTGASPLHF. The chain carries TRBV27 and TRBJ1-6; TCRdb proposes TRBD1, but this gene call is untestable without DNA. This CDR3 contains 15 residues. Looked up from germline, CDR1 is MNHEY and CDR2 is SMNVEV (reference sequence).